One sample yielded the 8 T cell receptor beta chains listed below, sequenced in a study of blood T cell repertoires in COVID-19. Assay: immunoSEQ multiplex PCR; the TCRdb copy retains only in-frame clones and omits some. The table shows around 310,000 clones, with approximately 88% occurring only once. Input material: peripheral blood. The receptors shown here come from a woman in her 50s with active or convalescent COVID-19.

V and J are TRBV7-9 and TRBJ1-2; D call uncertain. Deletions cut 1 base from V and 8 bases from J, with 8 bases between. The CDR3 covers 12 residues. Germline assignment: CDR1 SEHNR and CDR2 FQNEAQ (reference sequence). CDR3 loop: CASSLGPGGYTF. The DNA of the CDR3 is TGTGCCAGCAGCTTAGGGCCGGGAGGCTACACCTTC.

This chain connects TRBV5-1 to TRBJ2-7, with D uncertain. With 0 bases removed from V and 5 bases from J, the gap between germline ends came to 12 bases. CDR3 size: 14 residues. CDR1 SGHRS and CDR2 YFSETQ come from the germline V gene. For the CDR3, the DNA is TGCGCCAGCAGCTTGGCCGGTCCGAGTAACGAGCAGTACTTC. This gives the protein CASSLAGPSNEQYF.

The chain uses TRBV7-9 and TRBJ2-6; D unclear. V was clipped by 2 bases and J by 0 bases, with 11 bases between them. This CDR3 is 17 amino acids long. The germline CDR1 and CDR2 sequences are SEHNR and FQNEAQ (reference sequence). The CDR3 region is CASSLSHSVSGANVLTF. The CDR3, as DNA: TGTGCCAGCAGCTTATCCCACAGTGTCTCTGGGGCCAACGTCCTGACTTTC.

V usage is TRBV7-9 and J usage is TRBJ2-7; TRBD1 agrees at 7 bases. The CDR3 covers 13 residues. Germline assignment: CDR1 SEHNR and CDR2 FQNEAQ (reference sequence). Trimming at V came to 8 bases and at J to 0 bases, leaving 4 bases not matched to a gene. CDR3 nucleotide sequence: TGTGCCAGCTCGGGACAGTACTCCTACGAGCAGTACTTC. It encodes CASSGQYSYEQYF.

A single count supports this clone. The chain combines TRBV11-2 with TRBJ1-1, with D hard to call. The CDR3 extends over 13 amino acids. The germline gives CDR1 SGHAT, CDR2 FQNNGV. Trimming cost V 6 bases and J 0 bases, with 8 bases left between them. In DNA, the CDR3 is TGTGCCAGCAGAGCGACCATGAACACTGAAGCTTTCTTT. Translated: CASRATMNTEAFF.

V and J are TRBV7-2 and TRBJ1-3; no clear D gene. CDR3 length equals 13 residues. CDR1 and CDR2 from the germline V gene are SGHTA and FQGNSA. The germline V and J ends were trimmed by 4 bases and 5 bases, with 9 bases remaining between them. For the CDR3, the DNA is TGTGCCAGCAGCTCAGGATCGAGAAACACCATATATTTT. Its protein is CASSSGSRNTIYF.

The chain recombines TRBV4-3 with TRBJ2-2, with TRBD2 matching 8 bases. The CDR3 is 17 residues long. Losses at the gene ends were 3 bases for V and 7 bases for J; bases not matched to a gene: 13. CDR1 is LGHNA and CDR2 is YSLEER in the germline V gene. CDR3 sequence: CASSQVTSARGHGELFF. The CDR3, as DNA: TGCGCCAGCAGCCAGGTGACTAGCGCCAGAGGTCACGGGGAGCTGTTTTTT.

Many counts were recorded for this clone. The rearrangement links TRBV5-6 to TRBJ2-1; weak D call: TRBD2 (6 bases). The germline gives CDR1 SGHDT, CDR2 YYEEEE. V was shortened by 4 bases and J by 5 bases, with 13 bases between the two germline ends. The CDR3 covers 14 residues. CDR3 loop: CASSLDGGNNEQFF. CDR3 nucleotide sequence: TGTGCCAGCAGCCTGGACGGCGGGAACAATGAGCAGTTCTTC.